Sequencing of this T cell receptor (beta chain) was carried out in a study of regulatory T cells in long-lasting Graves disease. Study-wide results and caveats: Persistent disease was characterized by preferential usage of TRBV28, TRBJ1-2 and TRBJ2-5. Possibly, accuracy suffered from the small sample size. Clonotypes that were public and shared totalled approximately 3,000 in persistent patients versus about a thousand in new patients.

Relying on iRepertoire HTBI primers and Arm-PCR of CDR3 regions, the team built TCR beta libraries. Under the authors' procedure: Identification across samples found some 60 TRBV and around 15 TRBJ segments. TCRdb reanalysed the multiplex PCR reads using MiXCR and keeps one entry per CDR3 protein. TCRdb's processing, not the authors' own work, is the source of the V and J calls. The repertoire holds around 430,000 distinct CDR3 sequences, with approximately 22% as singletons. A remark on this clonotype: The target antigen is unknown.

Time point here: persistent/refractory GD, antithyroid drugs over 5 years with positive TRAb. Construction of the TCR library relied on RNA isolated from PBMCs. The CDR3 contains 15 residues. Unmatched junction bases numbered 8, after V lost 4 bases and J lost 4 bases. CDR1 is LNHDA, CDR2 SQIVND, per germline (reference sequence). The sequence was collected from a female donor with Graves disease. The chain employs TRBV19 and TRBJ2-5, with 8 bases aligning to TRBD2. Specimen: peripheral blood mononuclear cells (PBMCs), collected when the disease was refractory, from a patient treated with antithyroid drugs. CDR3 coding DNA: TGTGCCAGTAGTACGTCGGGGGGGCGGCGAGAGACCCAGTACTTC. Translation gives CASSTSGGRRETQYF.